Reported below is one T cell receptor (beta chain). This clonotype has only a few counts. The antigen it recognizes is unknown. No quality values exist for individual bases; no much larger clone is one base distant. Every donor in the study was a healthy Caucasian. The twin cohort consisted of three pairs of female monozygotic twins, all aged about 18 to 30 years. Positive isolation kits from Invitrogen were used to isolate the CD4+ and CD8+ T cell populations. The data belong to a study of identical twins (dated by TCRdb to the mid-2010s). Notes on the research overall: TCR alpha and beta repertoires from monozygotic twins, unrelated adults of various ages and cord blood were deep-sequenced to test whether fetal clonotypes persist. Replicate twin experiments were performed at different times using different library preparation protocols to rule out contamination. General findings and caveats noted by the study authors: Zero-insertion analyses could be partly confounded by invariant T cells such as MAIT and iNKT, though diverse VJ usage argued against such confounding for most clonotypes. In monozygotic twins, recombination models systematically underestimated out-of-frame TCR alpha sharing, but the models matched the sharing seen between unrelated individuals. Fewer insertions were carried by abundant cord blood beta clonotypes; a weaker similar trend was observed in young adult naive repertoires, while no such trend was observed in memory repertoires. Compared with coincidental sharing between unrelated individuals, out-of-frame TCR alpha sequences shared between twins had an excess of sequences with low generation probability. A weaker excess of twin sharing was found in beta out-of-frame sequences because the signal-to-noise ratio was lowered by fewer shared sequences. Because the same donors could not be followed over many years, the conclusions relied on cross-sectional statistical analysis.

CDR1 and CDR2 (SGHAT, FQNNGV) derive from the germline V gene. Taken from cysteine to phenylalanine, the CDR3 has 13 residues. Only the CDR3 part of the read is kept: 39 bases, read in frame from the first base. The trim is 3 bases for V and 9 bases for J, with a gap of 15 bases between the germline ends. The library was generated by 5' RACE. Instrument on record: Illumina HiSeq 2000. A universal primer binding site was introduced by template switching, and a unique molecular identifier was present in the final cDNA, enabling accurate counting of TCR cDNA molecules. First-strand cDNA for TCR alpha and beta chains was synthesized from specific primers in the conserved constant-segment region. To control for contamination, every cDNA library carried two barcodes: a SMART-Mk sample barcode plus Illumina barcodes. Two successive PCR steps introduced TruSeq adapter sequences along with Illumina sample barcodes. TCR alpha and beta cDNA libraries were sequenced on the Illumina HiSeq platform with custom primers. As for the original processing: Raw reads were processed with MiGEC to extract unique molecular identifiers, and MiXCR was used to determine CDR3 positions. Recombination models were inferred per individual with the repgenHMM and IGoR tools using an EM algorithm. Shared clonotypes were analyzed with the tcR package in R, and sharing was normalized by the product of cloneset sizes. To study raw recombination free of thymic and clonal selection effects, out-of-frame nonproductive sequences were analyzed. Through fastp at Q25 and MiXCR, TCRdb rebuilt clones from the public reads, retaining in-frame beta chains. CDR3 protein duplicates are merged, each entry listing the most common genes and DNA. In this record, the V and J calls reflect TCRdb's handling and not the investigators' own analysis. Counted in this sample were 450,000 or so distinct CDR3 sequences; 20% to 25% of them appeared once. The ten largest account for roughly 3% of the sample.

The sample also formed part of further work on T cells expressing NK-cell markers. According to the second study: Eight or nine donors provided sorted CD3+CD56+NKG2C+, CD3+CD56+NKG2C- and CD3+CD56-NKG2C+ T-cell subsets, whose TCR beta-chain repertoires were profiled. Among the eight sequenced donors, seven were HCMV-seropositive and one was HCMV-seronegative. In several experiments an anti-gammadeltaTCR antibody was added to restrict sorting to alphabetaTCR-expressing T cells. In five to seven donors, the dominant CD3+CD56+NKG2C+ clonotypes were found to rank among the top 10 CD8+ clonotypes and to make up roughly 1.0-7.5% of CD8+ T cells. Those dominant clonotypes were again the most abundant among CD3+CD56-NKG2C+ cells in four donors, at roughly 25-60.1%. Whether the expanded NKG2C-expressing T cell clones were specific for HCMV antigens was left unclear. All eight donors whose samples were sequenced were randomly selected healthy volunteers, three of them men and five women. HCMV-specific IgG was detected in serum with a commercial ELISA kit to determine HCMV serostatus. MIGEC was used to demultiplex reads and group reads by UMI, and MiTCR was used to assemble and quantify clonotypes. Only TCR cDNA sequences supported by at least two reads were kept to exclude erroneous sequences. Downstream repertoire analysis used the tcR package, and clonotypes were matched across fractions by CDR3 nucleotide sequence plus V segment. VDJmatch was used to annotate antigen specificity against VDJdb, with one amino acid substitution allowed in CDR3.

Specimen: CD4+ T cells sorted from blood. This TCR was recovered from a woman aged 18-35 years in good health. The chain is made from TRBV11-2 and TRBJ2-7; the D call could be TRBD1 or TRBD2, with each sharing 5 bases. The DNA reads TGTGCCAGCAGCTTCCGGGGCGACGAGGGGCAGTACTTC. It specifies CASSFRGDEGQYF.